These 26 T cell receptor beta chains came from one sample sequenced in a study of vaccination and CD4 T cells after COVID-19. These receptors' targets are unknown. Once obtained from cultured CD4+ T cells, the DNA was sequenced using the Oncomine TCR Beta short-read assay. A single record per CDR3 protein comes from TCRdb applying MiXCR to the PCR reads. The table lists 2,800 or so distinct CDR3 sequences, 27% of them singletons. The sample's treatment: roughly 10-day PBMC culture with coronavirus spike peptide pools or control peptides (ViraFEST assay). The unexposed donor gave CD4+ T cells before the COVID-19 pandemic (2011-2018). Sequencing was carried out using CD4+ T cells from blood, cultured in vitro. Receptors originate from a human donor in good health.

The V gene is TRBV18, the J gene TRBJ2-3; no clear D. The V gene lost 1 base and the J gene lost 2 bases, with 7 bases spanning the gap. The CDR3 sequence is 14 residues long. Germline V gene data show CDR1 as KGHSH and CDR2 as LQKENI. The CDR3 DNA is TGTGCCAGCTCACCACAGGCTAACACAGATACGCAGTATTTT. Amino acid sequence: CASSPQANTDTQYF.

By sample share, this clonotype is medium-sized (0.01 to 0.1%). The rearrangement links TRBV7-8 to TRBJ1-5; D is unclear. Germline CDR1 is SGHVS and CDR2 is FQNEAQ. Trimming shortened V by 5 bases and J by 6 bases, and 8 bases separated the two germline ends. This CDR3 comprises 12 residues. CDR3 nucleotide sequence: TGTGCCAGCAGCCTAACCACTCAGCCCCAGCATTTT. Translated: CASSLTTQPQHF.

The V and J genes are TRBV5-1 and TRBJ2-7; D gene ambiguous. Per the germline V gene, CDR1 is SGHRS and CDR2 is YFSETQ. The CDR3 runs to 14 residues. The germline V and J ends were trimmed by 2 bases and 2 bases, with 11 bases remaining between them. The CDR3 reads CASSLGRAPYEQYF. The CDR3 DNA follows: TGCGCCAGCAGCTTAGGACGGGCGCCCTACGAGCAGTACTTC.

The V and J genes are TRBV4-3 and TRBJ1-1; D remains unclear. V was pared by 0 bases and J by 0 bases, with 8 bases between. The CDR3 contains 15 residues. The germline V gene encodes CDR1 LGHNA and CDR2 YSLEER. DNA of the CDR3: TGCGCCAGCAGCCAAGAGGTGAACATGAACACTGAAGCTTTCTTT. Translating it yields CASSQEVNMNTEAFF.

This rearrangement joins TRBV10-3 to TRBJ2-2, with unresolved D. The CDR3 length is 11 residues. Germline V gene data show CDR1 as ENHRY and CDR2 as SYGVKD. Trimming removed 6 bases at V and 3 bases at J, with 2 bases between. The CDR3 reads CAIRDTGELFF. As DNA, the CDR3 is TGTGCCATCAGGGACACCGGGGAGCTGTTTTTT.

The sample holds a few counts of this clonotype. This chain joins TRBV6-5 and TRBJ2-4, with D perhaps TRBD1 (5 bases). Germline-derived CDR1 and CDR2 are MNHEY and SVGAGI. The CDR3 loop spans 16 amino acids. Trimming took off 2 bases at V and 2 bases at J, with 13 bases between the two ends. The CDR3 nucleotides are TGTGCCAGCAGTTACGGGCAGGGCCGGACCAAAAACATTCAGTACTTC. This sequence encodes CASSYGQGRTKNIQYF.

This clonotype is judged medium-sized (0.01 to 0.1%). The V gene is TRBV20-1, the J gene TRBJ1-2; 8 nucleotides agree with TRBD1. The CDR3 has 13 residues. The J segment lost 4 bases and the V segment lost 5 bases, leaving 6 bases of the junction unmatched. Germline lookup yields CDR1 DFQATT and CDR2 SNEGSKA (reference sequence). The CDR3 DNA reads as TGCAGTGCTCTTCTAGGACAGGGCTATGGCTACACCTTC. Translated: CSALLGQGYGYTF.

The rearrangement links TRBV29-1 to TRBJ1-2; TRBD1 matches at 7 bases. This CDR3 has 16 residues. V shed 5 bases, J shed 7 bases, and the junction held 19 bases outside the gene matches. CDR1 and CDR2 (germline): SQVTM, ANQGSEA. CDR3 sequence: CSVTQMTAGGRSGYTF. The CDR3 region has the DNA TGCAGCGTTACACAGATGACGGCAGGGGGAAGAAGTGGCTACACCTTC.

In its sample, this clonotype was seen a few times. The J gene is TRBJ2-5, the V gene TRBV5-1, with 10 bases that match TRBD2. CDR1 and CDR2 (germline): SGHRS, YFSETQ. The trim removed 0 bases at V and 1 base at J, leaving 0 bases unmatched. The CDR3 extends over 15 amino acids. The CDR3 DNA is TGCGCCAGCAGCTTGGTAGCGGGGGGCCAAGAGACCCAGTACTTC. It is translated as CASSLVAGGQETQYF.

The CDR3: CASSLQGYEQYF. In DNA, the CDR3 is TGTGCCAGCAGCTTACAGGGCTACGAGCAGTACTTC. The J gene is TRBJ2-7, the V gene TRBV11-2, with a possible D match to TRBD1 (5 bases). CDR3 length: 12 amino acids. V lost 2 bases and J lost 3, with 5 bases in between. CDR1 is SGHAT and CDR2 is FQNNGV in the germline V gene.

The chain employs TRBV10-3 and TRBJ1-4; 7 nucleotides match TRBD1. Germline V lookup: CDR1 ENHRY, CDR2 SYGVKD. This CDR3 comprises 14 residues. V shed 3 bases and J 5 bases; nucleotides not matched to a gene: 3. Written as DNA, the CDR3 is TGTGCCATCAGTGAACAGGGGTTGAATGAAAAACTGTTTTTT. Protein sequence: CAISEQGLNEKLFF.

The chain combines TRBV20-1 with TRBJ2-7, with 8 bases matching TRBD1. Germline values: CDR1 DFQATT, CDR2 SNEGSKA (reference sequence). Trimming removed 5 bases from V and 5 bases from J; junction bases left unmatched: 8. This CDR3 region has 13 residues. The CDR3 DNA reads as TGCAGTGCTCCGGACAGGGTGCCCGACGAGCAGTACTTC. Translation: CSAPDRVPDEQYF.

A few counts support this clonotype. The chain combines TRBV6-1 with TRBJ1-6; no clear D. Germline V CDR1 and CDR2: MNHNS, SASEGT. V lost 3 bases, J lost 11 bases, and 17 bases lay in between. This CDR3 is built from 15 residues. The DNA for the CDR3 is TGTGCCAGCAGTGAGAGGAGGGTGCTGAATGCACCCCTCCACTTT. Its protein is CASSERRVLNAPLHF.

The rearrangement links TRBV19 to TRBJ1-3, with TRBD1 as a possible D gene (5 bases). V was shortened by 5 bases and J by 2 bases, with 16 bases between the two germline ends. The CDR3 has 16 amino acids. Germline CDR1 LNHDA, CDR2 SQIVND (reference sequence). The CDR3, as DNA: TGTGCCAGTAGTGACCCTACAACAGGACCTGGAAACACCATATATTTT. Residues: CASSDPTTGPGNTIYF. The whole variable domain, filled in from reference TRBV19 and TRBJ1-3, reads DGGITQSPKYLFRKEGQNVTLSCEQNLNHDAMYWYRQDPGQGLRLIYYSQIVNDFQKGDIAEGYSVSREKKESFPLTVTSAQKNPTAFYLCASSDPTTGPGNTIYFGEGSWLTVV.

The rearrangement uses TRBV28 and TRBJ1-2; D not certain. Trimming pared 3 bases from V and 8 bases from J, leaving 13 bases between. CDR3 length equals 13 residues. In germline, CDR1 is MDHEN, CDR2 SYDVKM. The CDR3: CASSFGRMRGYTF. DNA of the CDR3: TGTGCCAGCAGTTTTGGGAGGATGAGGGGCTACACCTTC.

The rearrangement uses TRBV23-1 and TRBJ1-1; D possibly corresponds to TRBD1 (6 bases). TRBV23-1 is an open reading frame, and its role is uncertain. V shed 7 bases and J shed 0 bases, with 27 bases lying between them. This CDR3 spans 19 amino acids. CDR3 sequence (DNA): TGCGCCAGCACCCAAAGATGGGGGGCTCTCCTCCTAATGAACACTGAAGCTTTCTTT. It encodes CASTQRWGALLLMNTEAFF.

The chain couples TRBV19 to TRBJ1-1; the D gene is possibly TRBD1 (5 bases). Germline V gene sequence: CDR1 LNHDA, CDR2 SQIVND (reference sequence). The germline V and J ends were trimmed by 8 bases and 8 bases, with 12 bases remaining between them. This CDR3 contains 11 residues. The CDR3 nucleotides read TGTGCCAGTGGGGGGAGGGGCGAAGCTTTCTTT. As protein: CASGGRGEAFF. The variable domain in full, completed from reference TRBV19 and TRBJ1-1, reads DGGITQSPKYLFRKEGQNVTLSCEQNLNHDAMYWYRQDPGQGLRLIYYSQIVNDFQKGDIAEGYSVSREKKESFPLTVTSAQKNPTAFYLCASGGRGEAFFGQGTRLTVV.

This clonotype was recorded a few times. This chain links TRBV27 with TRBJ2-5; D is possibly TRBD1 (5 bases). This CDR3 is 13 amino acids long. Looked up from germline, CDR1 is MNHEY and CDR2 is SMNVEV (reference sequence). Trimming took 8 bases from V and 3 from J, leaving 13 bases between them. The CDR3: CASSWGGEETQYF. The CDR3 DNA follows: TGTGCCAGCTCCTGGGGCGGTGAAGAGACCCAGTACTTC.

The chain couples TRBV29-1 to TRBJ2-3, with no clear D. This CDR3 is 10 amino acids long. From germline, CDR1 is SQVTM and CDR2 ANQGSEA. Trimming took 4 bases from V and 7 from J, leaving 6 bases between them. This CDR3 is CSVAENTQYF. In nucleotides, the CDR3 is TGCAGCGTTGCCGAGAATACGCAGTATTTT.

This clonotype was counted a few times. The V and J genes are TRBV7-2 and TRBJ2-2, with 8 bases aligning to TRBD1. Germline V gene data show CDR1 as SGHTA and CDR2 as FQGNSA. The CDR3 length is 17 residues. With V trimmed by 4 bases and J by 1 base, 8 bases remained unmatched. Here the CDR3 reads CASSSVFGTGNTGELFF. Here the CDR3 DNA reads TGTGCCAGCAGCTCCGTCTTCGGGACAGGGAACACCGGGGAGCTGTTTTTT.

In its sample, this clonotype was seen a few times. V is TRBV7-3 and J is TRBJ2-3; D unresolved. V lost 2 bases, J lost 0 bases, and 6 bases lay in between. Germline CDR1 and CDR2: SGHTA and FQGTGA. This CDR3 is built from 14 residues. CDR3 protein: CASSLDGSTDTQYF. CDR3 nucleotides: TGTGCCAGCAGCTTAGATGGAAGCACAGATACGCAGTATTTT.

This clonotype turned up a few times. The V and J genes are TRBV12-3 or TRBV12-4 and TRBJ2-5; the D gene could be TRBD1 or TRBD2 (7 bases each). Trimming shortened V by 6 bases and J by 5 bases, and 16 bases separated the two germline ends. This CDR3 contains 14 residues. CDR3 DNA: TGTGCCAGCAGCGCAAACAGGGGAGGGGAGACCCAGTACTTC. Its protein is CASSANRGGETQYF.

This clonotype was seen more than once but under ten times. This chain joins TRBV10-3 and TRBJ2-7; a weak D match, TRBD2 (6 bases). This CDR3 comprises 15 residues. Germline V lookup: CDR1 ENHRY, CDR2 SYGVKD. Trimming left V 0 bases short and J 2 bases short, with 11 bases between. CDR3 sequence (DNA): TGTGCCATCAGTGAGTCCGCCGGGGGTCCCTACGAGCAGTACTTC. This sequence encodes CAISESAGGPYEQYF.

V usage is TRBV12-3 or TRBV12-4 and J usage is TRBJ2-2; D is perhaps TRBD1 (6 bases). The CDR3 length is 15 residues. V dropped 5 bases and J dropped 3 bases, with 13 bases sitting between them. The CDR3 region has the DNA TGTGCCAGCAGTATGGCCAGGGGTTACACCGGGGAGCTGTTTTTT. This translates into CASSMARGYTGELFF.

This sequence joins TRBV5-1 and TRBJ2-1, with 11 bases identical to TRBD1. CDR1 and CDR2 (germline): SGHRS, YFSETQ. The V gene end was trimmed by 4 bases and the J gene end by 10 bases; junction bases not matched to a gene: 10. The CDR3 has 15 residues. CDR3 sequence (DNA): TGCGCCAGCAGCGTATTCGGACAGGGGGCAAAAGAGCAGTTCTTC. This gives the protein CASSVFGQGAKEQFF.

This clonotype has only a few counts. The chain combines TRBV10-3 with TRBJ2-7; no reliable D call. Between the trimmed V and J ends, which lost 2 bases and 7 bases, there was a span of 15 bases. CDR1 is ENHRY and CDR2 is SYGVKD in the germline V gene. CDR3 length: 14 residues. The CDR3 loop reads CAISEPDRAREQYF. The CDR3 nucleotides are TGTGCCATCAGTGAGCCGGACCGAGCCCGGGAGCAGTACTTC.